This T cell receptor beta chain was observed in a study of shared clonotypes between healthy human individuals. Study conclusions and caveats: Having only a few donors restricted how much genetic and exposure-history diversity was captured.

Points on this clone: The antigen remains undetermined.

The repertoire was sequenced with immunoSEQ multiplex PCR; TCRdb's copy has only in-frame clones and lacks some. The table lists fewer than 850,000 clones, approximately 96% of them singletons, with approximately 0.2% in the top ten. The germline V and J ends were trimmed by 4 bases and 8 bases, with 11 bases remaining between them. Germline lookup yields CDR1 MNHEY and CDR2 SMNVEV (reference sequence). CDR3 size: 13 residues. Cells designated naive CD8 were CD45RO-negative and were positively selected for CCR7, with terminally differentiated effector memory CD45RA+ cells excluded. The chain links TRBV27 to TRBJ1-4; D gene unclear. Sample: naive CD8+ T cells sorted from blood. The clonotype was recovered from a man aged 30-40 years in good health. In DNA, the CDR3 is TGTGCCAGCAGTTCCGGTCTAGAGGAAAAACTGTTTTTT. Protein sequence: CASSSGLEEKLFF.